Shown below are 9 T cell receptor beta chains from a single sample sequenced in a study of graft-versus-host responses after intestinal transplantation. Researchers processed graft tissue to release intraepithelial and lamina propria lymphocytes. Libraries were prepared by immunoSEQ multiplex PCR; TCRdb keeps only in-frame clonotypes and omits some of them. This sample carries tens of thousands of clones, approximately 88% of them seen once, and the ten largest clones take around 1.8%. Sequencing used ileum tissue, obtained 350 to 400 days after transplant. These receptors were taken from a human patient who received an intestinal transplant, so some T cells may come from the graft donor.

As DNA, the CDR3 is TGTGCCAGCAGCGGGTTCACTAGCGGGAGTCGTAGAGATACGCAGTATTTT. It is translated as CASSGFTSGSRRDTQYF. The chain carries TRBV9 and TRBJ2-3; 11 bases match TRBD2. There are 17 residues in the CDR3. CDR1 is SGDLS, CDR2 YYNGEE, per germline. V shed 3 bases, J shed 5 bases, and the junction held 11 bases outside the gene matches. The complete variable domain, with remaining parts taken from reference TRBV9 and TRBJ2-3, reads DSGVTQTPKHLITATGQRVTLRCSPRSGDLSVYWYQQSLDQGLQFLIQYYNGEERAKGNILERFSAQQFPDLHSELNLSSLELGDSALYFCASSGFTSGSRRDTQYFGPGTRLTVL.

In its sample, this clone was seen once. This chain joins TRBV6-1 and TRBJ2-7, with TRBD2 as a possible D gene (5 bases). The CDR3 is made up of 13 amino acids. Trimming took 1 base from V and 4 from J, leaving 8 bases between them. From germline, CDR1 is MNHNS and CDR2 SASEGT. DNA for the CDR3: TGTGCCAGCAGTGAAGGCTGGGAGTACGAGCAGTACTTC. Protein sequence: CASSEGWEYEQYF.

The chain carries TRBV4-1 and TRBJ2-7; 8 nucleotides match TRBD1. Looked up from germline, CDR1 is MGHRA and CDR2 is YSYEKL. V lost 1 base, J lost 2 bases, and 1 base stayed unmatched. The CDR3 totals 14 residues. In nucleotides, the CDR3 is TGCGCCAGCAGCCAAGGGACAGGGACCTACGAGCAGTACTTC. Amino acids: CASSQGTGTYEQYF.

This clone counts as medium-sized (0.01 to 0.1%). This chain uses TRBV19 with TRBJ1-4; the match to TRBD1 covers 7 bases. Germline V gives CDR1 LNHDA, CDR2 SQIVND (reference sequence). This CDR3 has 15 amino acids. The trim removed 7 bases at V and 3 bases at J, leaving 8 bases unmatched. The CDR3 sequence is CASNAGGTANEKLFF. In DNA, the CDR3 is TGTGCCAGTAATGCTGGCGGGACAGCTAATGAAAAACTGTTTTTT.

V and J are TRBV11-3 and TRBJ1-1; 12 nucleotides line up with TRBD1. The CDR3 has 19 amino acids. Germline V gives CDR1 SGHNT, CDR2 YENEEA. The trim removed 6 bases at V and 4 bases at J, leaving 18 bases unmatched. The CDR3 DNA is TGTGCCAGCAGTCACCACCGACCGGGACAGGGGGCGACGAGCACTGAAGCTTTCTTT. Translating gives CASSHHRPGQGATSTEAFF.

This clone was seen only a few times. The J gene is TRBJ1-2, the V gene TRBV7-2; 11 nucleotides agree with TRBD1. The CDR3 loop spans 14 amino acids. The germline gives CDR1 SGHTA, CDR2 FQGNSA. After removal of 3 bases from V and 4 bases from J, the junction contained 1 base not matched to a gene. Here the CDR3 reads CASSLGQGGYGYTF. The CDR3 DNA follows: TGTGCCAGCAGCTTGGGACAGGGGGGCTATGGCTACACCTTC. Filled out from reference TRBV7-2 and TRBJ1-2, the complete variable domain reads GAGVSQSPSNKVTEKGKDVELRCDPISGHTALYWYRQSLGQGLEFLIYFQGNSAPDKSGLPSDRFSAERTGGSVSTLTIQRTQQEDSAVYLCASSLGQGGYGYTFGSGTRLTVV.

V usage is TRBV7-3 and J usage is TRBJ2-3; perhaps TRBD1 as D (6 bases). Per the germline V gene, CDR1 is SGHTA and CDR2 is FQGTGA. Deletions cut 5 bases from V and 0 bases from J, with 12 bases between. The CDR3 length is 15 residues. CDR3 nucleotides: TGTGCCAGCAGCCCAGGGGAGTCTAGCACAGATACGCAGTATTTT. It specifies CASSPGESSTDTQYF.

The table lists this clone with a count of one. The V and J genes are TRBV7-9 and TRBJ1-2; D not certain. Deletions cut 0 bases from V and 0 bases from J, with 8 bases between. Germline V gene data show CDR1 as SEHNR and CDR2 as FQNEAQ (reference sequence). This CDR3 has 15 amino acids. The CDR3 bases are TGTGCCAGCAGCTTAGCAGCGGTAGCTAACTATGGCTACACCTTC. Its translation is CASSLAAVANYGYTF.

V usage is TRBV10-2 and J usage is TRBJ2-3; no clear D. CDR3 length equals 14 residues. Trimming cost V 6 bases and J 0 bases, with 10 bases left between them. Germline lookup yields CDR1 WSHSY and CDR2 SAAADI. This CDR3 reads CASRETGSTDTQYF. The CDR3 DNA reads TGCGCCAGCAGGGAGACCGGGAGCACAGATACGCAGTATTTT.